Below, one TCR beta chain is given with its context. The data were obtained in a study of sequential checkpoint blockade in melanoma. Study context: First-line arms were nivolumab then ipilimumab, or the reverse, randomized 1:1. Both treatment sequences were followed by maintenance nivolumab.

The treatment denotes: randomized to nivolumab then ipilimumab (arm A) or the reverse (arm B). Live CD3+CD8+ CD19− CD56− cells were sorted from PBMCs. TCRdb's copy holds only in-frame clones and misses some; the assay was immunoSEQ multiplex PCR. The sample yields about 11,000 clones, less than 80% seen once. Germline values: CDR1 SGHAT, CDR2 FQNNGV. The CDR3 sequence is 12 residues long. V lost 3 bases and J 3 bases, leaving 6 bases between the germline ends. V and J are TRBV11-2 and TRBJ2-7, with D perhaps TRBD1 (5 bases). The material was CD8+ T cells sorted from blood (inferred from file names), obtained from a patient given nivolumab and ipilimumab in sequence. This clonotype originated in a human donor with melanoma. DNA for the CDR3: TGTGCCAGCAGCTTTGACAGCTACGAGCAGTACTTC. Translated, it gives CASSFDSYEQYF.